The subject of this entry is one T cell receptor (beta chain). Here immunoSEQ multiplex PCR was the method, and the copy in TCRdb shows in-frame clones only, minus some. The sample consists of 30,000 to 45,000 clones, roughly 82% of them appearing once. Per the germline V gene, CDR1 is SGHNT and CDR2 is YENEEA. V lost 5 bases to trimming and J lost 6 bases, with 19 bases between them. This CDR3 has 16 residues. The sample belongs to a study of preoperative IRX-2 immunotherapy in early breast cancer. Treatment specified: preoperative locoregional IRX-2 cytokine immunotherapy. Preoperative locoregional IRX-2 cytokine immunotherapy was tested in the phase Ib source study.

The TCR sequence derives from a human donor with breast cancer. The sequenced sample was lymph node tissue, obtained after IRX-2 immunotherapy. This rearrangement joins TRBV11-3 to TRBJ1-4; possibly TRBD1 for D (5 bases). DNA of the CDR3: TGTGCCAGCAGCGCCAAGATGGGGACCCACGATGAAAAACTGTTTTTT. It yields the protein CASSAKMGTHDEKLFF.